The 14 T cell receptor beta chains listed next were all sequenced from one sample in a study of cytomegalovirus exposure and HLA in healthy donors. PCR used 60 Vbeta primers and 13 Jbeta primers. Profiling relied on immunoSEQ multiplex PCR, and the TCRdb table lists in-frame clones only, not all of them. The sample lists roughly 180,000 clones; 82% were seen once. Sequencing was done on a sample of PBMCs. The source of these receptors is a male donor in good health and CMV-seronegative.

The chain uses TRBV7-9 and TRBJ2-7; possibly TRBD2 for D (5 bases). V was shortened by 5 bases and J by 2 bases, with 16 bases between the two germline ends. The CDR3 totals 15 residues. Germline CDR1 reads SEHNR; CDR2 reads FQNEAQ (reference sequence). The CDR3 DNA sequence: TGTGCCAGCAGCGACATCCGGGCCGGGACCTACGAGCAGTACTTC. Translating it yields CASSDIRAGTYEQYF.

The chain links TRBV6-5 to TRBJ1-5, with 7 bases identical to TRBD1. CDR1 is MNHEY, CDR2 SVGAGI, per germline. V shed 5 bases and J 9 bases; nucleotides not matched to a gene: 10. The CDR3 length is 14 residues. DNA for the CDR3: TGTGCCAGCAGTGACTGGACAGGTATTGGGCCCCAGCATTTT. Protein product: CASSDWTGIGPQHF.

The CDR3 protein is CAWEKTGNQPQHF. The CDR3 DNA is TGTGCCTGGGAGAAAACCGGCAATCAGCCCCAGCATTTT. The V gene is TRBV30, the J gene TRBJ1-5; no clear D gene. The V end lost 5 bases, the J end lost 2 bases, and 10 bases lay between the germline ends. The CDR3 contains 13 residues. Germline CDR1 and CDR2: GTSNPN and SVGIG (reference sequence).

The chain links TRBV5-4 to TRBJ2-5; 12 bases match TRBD2. With V trimmed by 4 bases and J by 0 bases, 1 base remained unmatched. There are 15 residues in the CDR3. Germline-derived CDR1 and CDR2 are SGHNT and YYREEE (reference sequence). CDR3 amino acids: CASSPSGGDQETQYF. As DNA, the CDR3 is TGTGCCAGCAGCCCTAGCGGGGGGGACCAAGAGACCCAGTACTTC. Full variable domain (missing parts from reference TRBV5-4 and TRBJ2-5): ETGVTQSPTHLIKTRGQQVTLRCSSQSGHNTVSWYQQALGQGPQFIFQYYREEENGRGNFPPRFSGLQFPNYSSELNVNALELDDSALYLCASSPSGGDQETQYFGPGTRLLVL.

With regard to this clone: Relative to the germline gene, one junction end is altered; a read error may explain this. This chain links TRBV7-9 with TRBJ1-6; weak D call: TRBD1 (5 bases). The CDR3 covers 17 residues. In germline, CDR1 is SEHNR, CDR2 FQNEAQ (reference sequence). The DNA of the CDR3 is TGTTCCAGCAGCTTGAGACCCGGACATTCGCGGAATTCACCCCTCCACTTT. It is translated as CSSSLRPGHSRNSPLHF.

The V call is TRBV7-2, the J call TRBJ2-7, with D uncertain. Germline CDR1 and CDR2: SGHTA and FQGNSA. Trimming shortened V by 4 bases and J by 2 bases, and 9 bases separated the two germline ends. The CDR3 runs 13 residues. In nucleotides, the CDR3 is TGTGCCAGCAGCTCCGGAGTACCCTACGAGCAGTACTTC. Translation gives CASSSGVPYEQYF.

The gene calls are TRBV5-1 and TRBJ2-3; D possibly corresponds to TRBD2 (6 bases). The CDR3 extends over 17 amino acids. Germline CDR1 is SGHRS and CDR2 is YFSETQ. The V end was cut by 3 bases, the J end by 2 bases, with 19 bases between. The CDR3 reads CASSSGATAGNTDTQYF. The CDR3 coding sequence is TGCGCCAGCAGCTCCGGGGCGACAGCGGGTAACACAGATACGCAGTATTTT.

The chain is built from TRBV14 and TRBJ2-1; 8 positions agree with TRBD2. CDR1 SGHDN and CDR2 FVKESK come from the germline V gene. The ends lost 0 bases at V and 8 bases at J; junction bases unmatched: 12. The CDR3 length is 17 residues. CDR3 DNA sequence: TGTGCCAGCAGCCAAGATCAAGGGACTAGTTTTAGGGATGAGCAGTTCTTC. Its protein product is CASSQDQGTSFRDEQFF.

The chain has TRBV18 and TRBJ2-1, with D tentatively TRBD2 (5 bases). The germline V and J ends were trimmed by 2 bases and 10 bases, with 12 bases remaining between them. This CDR3 has 13 amino acids. Per germline, CDR1 KGHSH and CDR2 LQKENI. The CDR3 DNA follows: TGTGCCAGCTCACCAGGTAGGCGGGTAGAGCAGTTCTTC. This encodes CASSPGRRVEQFF.

The chain carries TRBV6-1 and TRBJ2-2; 8 bases match TRBD1. This CDR3 comprises 12 residues. Looked up from germline, CDR1 is MNHNS and CDR2 is SASEGT. Germline trimming cut 8 bases from V and 7 bases from J; bases unmatched to any gene: 3. The CDR3 DNA reads TGTGCCAGCCGACAGGGGAACGGGGAGCTGTTTTTT. It yields the protein CASRQGNGELFF.

This clone was seen just once. The rearrangement joins TRBV2 to TRBJ1-2; possible D gene TRBD1, 5 bases. The CDR3 loop spans 12 amino acids. Trimming removed 9 bases from V and 2 bases from J, with 10 bases in between. Per the germline V gene, CDR1 is SNHLY and CDR2 is FYNNEI. The CDR3 loop is CARSRENYGYTF. Here the CDR3 DNA reads TGTGCCAGAAGCAGGGAAAACTATGGCTACACCTTC.

This rearrangement joins TRBV25-1 to TRBJ2-2, with 8 bases that match TRBD1. Losses at the gene ends were 6 bases for V and 5 bases for J; bases not matched to a gene: 8. The germline gives CDR1 MGHDK, CDR2 SYGVNS. The length of the CDR3 is 15 residues. CDR3 sequence: CASSLRTGWTGELFF. Here the CDR3 DNA reads TGTGCCAGCAGCCTTAGGACAGGGTGGACCGGGGAGCTGTTTTTT. Together with reference TRBV25-1 and TRBJ2-2, the CDR3 gives the full variable domain: EADIYQTPRYLVIGTGKKITLECSQTMGHDKMYWYQQDPGMELHLIHYSYGVNSTEKGDLSSESTVSRIRTEHFPLTLESARPSHTSQYLCASSLRTGWTGELFFGEGSRLTVL.

This clone was detected only a few times. The gene calls are TRBV7-9 and TRBJ2-7; 9 bases are shared with TRBD2. Germline loops: CDR1 SEHNR, CDR2 FQNEAQ (reference sequence). J was trimmed by 6 bases and V by 1 base; bases with no gene match: 10. This CDR3 has 16 residues. The CDR3 bases are TGTGCCAGCAGCTTAGGAGGGGGACTAGCTAGGACCGAGCAGTACTTC. Translated: CASSLGGGLARTEQYF.

This chain connects TRBV18 to TRBJ2-1; no clear D gene. The germline V gene has CDR1 KGHSH and CDR2 LQKENI. V lost 1 base to trimming and J lost 2 bases, with 6 bases between them. The CDR3 consists of 14 residues. The CDR3 here is CASSPQLTYNEQFF. The CDR3, as DNA: TGTGCCAGCTCACCACAACTCACCTACAATGAGCAGTTCTTC. The entire variable domain, with the rest obtained from reference TRBV18 and TRBJ2-1, is as follows: NAGVMQNPRHLVRRRGQEARLRCSPMKGHSHVYWYRQLPEEGLKFMVYLQKENIIDESGMPKERFSAEFPKEGPSILRIQQVVRGDSAAYFCASSPQLTYNEQFFGPGTRLTVL.